These 14 T cell receptor beta chains were all obtained from the same sample, sequenced in a study of somatic mutations in cytotoxic T cells in rheumatoid arthritis. Clones were sequenced by immunoSEQ multiplex PCR, and TCRdb holds only the in-frame ones, with some missing. The sample includes about 20,000 clones, about 83% of them seen just once. Sequencing was performed on CD8+ T cells sorted from blood. All receptors derive from an adult with rheumatoid arthritis.

The CDR3 loop is CASRAGAGYEQYF. For the CDR3, the DNA is TGTGCCAGCAGGGCGGGAGCTGGCTACGAGCAGTACTTC. This chain connects TRBV4-2 to TRBJ2-7; the match to TRBD2 covers 7 bases. This CDR3 comprises 13 residues. The J segment lost 3 bases and the V segment lost 6 bases, leaving 5 bases of the junction unmatched. The germline V gene encodes CDR1 LGHNA and CDR2 YNFKEQ.

This clone was seen only once. This chain uses TRBV27 with TRBJ1-5; 7 bases agree with TRBD1. This CDR3 comprises 14 residues. Unmatched junction bases numbered 4, after V lost 6 bases and J lost 2 bases. The germline CDR1 and CDR2 sequences are MNHEY and SMNVEV (reference sequence). CDR3 nucleotides: TGTGCCAGCAGACTAGGACAGGGCAATCAGCCCCAGCATTTT. Residues: CASRLGQGNQPQHF.

The count of this clone is one. This chain connects TRBV2 to TRBJ2-7; 9 bases align to TRBD1. The CDR3 runs to 14 residues. Germline V gene lookup returns CDR1 SNHLY and CDR2 FYNNEI. J was trimmed by 6 bases and V by 6 bases; bases with no gene match: 9. CDR3 in amino acids: CASSPGTGTGEQYF. In DNA, the CDR3 is TGTGCCAGCAGCCCCGGGACAGGGACAGGCGAGCAGTACTTC.

Only one count was recorded for this clone. The chain carries TRBV9 and TRBJ1-1; 7 bases map to TRBD1. Germline-derived CDR1 and CDR2 are SGDLS and YYNGEE. This CDR3 is built from 17 residues. The J segment lost 0 bases and the V segment lost 3 bases, leaving 11 bases of the junction unmatched. CDR3 protein: CASSALLDRTLNTEAFF. CDR3 sequence (DNA): TGTGCCAGCAGCGCCCTCCTGGACAGGACTTTGAACACTGAAGCTTTCTTT.

The chain has TRBV9 and TRBJ2-1, with 8 bases identical to TRBD1. The CDR3 length is 15 residues. Germline values: CDR1 SGDLS, CDR2 YYNGEE. J gave up 13 bases and V 3 bases, and 15 bases lay outside the gene matches. The chain's CDR3 is CASSAVPGQVPTQFF. The CDR3 DNA reads as TGTGCCAGCAGCGCCGTCCCGGGACAGGTCCCAACCCAGTTCTTC.

CDR3 nucleotide sequence: TGTGCCAGCAGTCCCCACCCGGGGGCCTACGAGCAGTACTTC. This encodes CASSPHPGAYEQYF. The V gene is TRBV5-6, the J gene TRBJ2-7; D may be TRBD2 (6 bases). The CDR3 covers 14 residues. Trimming stripped 5 bases from V and 2 bases from J, with 14 bases between. The germline V gene encodes CDR1 SGHDT and CDR2 YYEEEE.

V gene TRBV30 combines with J gene TRBJ1-1; no clear D gene. The CDR3 covers 13 residues. Per germline, CDR1 GTSNPN and CDR2 SVGIG (reference sequence). The ends were cut back, 0 bases at V and 1 base at J, with 6 bases in the middle. CDR3: CAWSVTQNTEAFF. CDR3 bases: TGTGCCTGGAGTGTAACGCAGAACACTGAAGCTTTCTTT.

CDR3 sequence (DNA): TGTGCCAGCAGTGTGTTAGTAGGGGGCAATGAGCAGTTCTTC. Its translation: CASSVLVGGNEQFF. The genes are TRBV6-1 and TRBJ2-1; perhaps TRBD1 as D (6 bases). This CDR3 comprises 14 residues. From germline, CDR1 is MNHNS and CDR2 SASEGT. Trimming took off 4 bases at V and 6 bases at J, with 13 bases between the two ends.

The V call is TRBV18, the J call TRBJ2-2; D gene uncertain. V was cut by 3 bases and J by 3 bases, with 8 bases left in between. Germline V gene sequence: CDR1 KGHSH, CDR2 LQKENI. The CDR3 is 14 residues long. CDR3 protein: CASSPPYYTGELFF. CDR3 nucleotide sequence: TGTGCCAGCTCACCCCCCTACTACACCGGGGAGCTGTTTTTT.

The gene calls are TRBV7-9 and TRBJ1-1; no definite D call. CDR3 length: 12 residues. Germline V gene data show CDR1 as SEHNR and CDR2 as FQNEAQ (reference sequence). The ends were cut back, 4 bases at V and 7 bases at J, with 10 bases in the middle. The CDR3: CASSSGNFEAFF. In nucleotides, the CDR3 is TGTGCCAGCAGCTCCGGGAATTTTGAAGCTTTCTTT.

The chain links TRBV13 to TRBJ2-1, with no clear D. The CDR3 runs to 12 residues. Trimming removed 5 bases from V and 3 bases from J, with 5 bases in between. Germline lookup yields CDR1 PRHDT and CDR2 FYEKMQ (reference sequence). CDR3 protein: CASSLGYNEQFF. The CDR3 nucleotides read TGTGCCAGCAGCCTTGGCTACAATGAGCAGTTCTTC. Filled out from reference TRBV13 and TRBJ2-1, the complete variable domain reads AAGVIQSPRHLIKEKRETATLKCYPIPRHDTVYWYQQGPGQDPQFLISFYEKMQSDKGSIPDRFSAQQFSDYHSELNMSSLELGDSALYFCASSLGYNEQFFGPGTRLTVL.

The genes are TRBV11-2 and TRBJ2-2; 11 bases agree with TRBD2. Germline V gives CDR1 SGHAT, CDR2 FQNNGV. V was pared by 3 bases and J by 3 bases, with 3 bases of the junction left unmatched. The CDR3 runs to 16 residues. CDR3 amino acids: CASSFFSGRDTGELFF. For the CDR3, the DNA is TGTGCCAGCAGCTTTTTTAGCGGGAGGGACACCGGGGAGCTGTTTTTT.

The CDR3 sequence is CASSVATPNYEQYF. The CDR3 DNA is TGTGCCAGCAGCGTAGCTACCCCTAACTACGAGCAGTACTTC. The chain employs TRBV9 and TRBJ2-7; D unresolved. Germline loops: CDR1 SGDLS, CDR2 YYNGEE. The CDR3 covers 14 residues. Trimming removed 0 bases at V and 3 bases at J, with 10 bases between.

The chain has TRBV10-3 and TRBJ1-2; perhaps TRBD1 as D (6 bases). Germline V gives CDR1 ENHRY, CDR2 SYGVKD. The CDR3 length is 14 residues. Deletions cut 11 bases from V and 4 bases from J, with 20 bases between. CDR3 region: CAARPLTGSYGYTF. CDR3 DNA sequence: TGTGCCGCCCGCCCCCTGACAGGTTCCTATGGCTACACCTTC.